This TCR beta chain was observed in a study of beta chain features in type 1 diabetes. Study at large: Cell yields, gender and age were comparable in patients and healthy donors. General observations from the study: Type 1 diabetes patients showed a moderate but significant shortening of TCRB CDR3s in all four CD4+ subsets. Insertions at VDJ junctions were less frequent in type 1 diabetes patients. These patients also deleted more nucleotides at the same junctions. Cells that show high TCR expression could be over-represented by cDNA sequencing.

A CD45RO/CCR7/CD25/CD127/CD95/CD27 panel sorted naive, central memory, regulatory and stem cell-like memory CD4+ cells. The sample holds a few counts of this clone. Its antigen is as yet unknown. The sequenced template was cDNA made from the entire isolated RNA. Profiled with immunoSEQ multiplex PCR; TCRdb holds only in-frame clones, not every one. The table has 250,000 to 300,000 clones, roughly an eighth seen once. Germline V gives CDR1 SGHRS, CDR2 YFSETQ. The CDR3 spans 16 residues. V gave up 0 bases and J gave up 3 bases; unmatched junction bases: 6. This receptor was taken from a man aged 30-40 years with type 1 diabetes. What was sequenced was naive CD4+ T cells from blood. The chain links TRBV5-1 to TRBJ2-7, with 10 bases matching TRBD1. CDR3 DNA sequence: TGCGCCAGCAGCTTGGCCGCCGGGACAGGGGTCTACGAGCAGTACTTC. Its protein product is CASSLAAGTGVYEQYF.